The T cell receptor beta chain under discussion was sequenced for a study of blood T cell repertoires in COVID-19 (dated by TCRdb to the early 2020s). Turning to the overall study: The collaborator samples originated in the United States, Italy and Spain and spanned the acute and convalescent phases of COVID-19. The prospective study material was composed of cDNA or gDNA derived from T cells, B-cell-depleted T cells, or PBMCs. The dataset comprised deeply sampled blood TCRbeta repertoires from subjects exposed to, actively infected with, or recovered from COVID-19. The repertoires were made available in a free public database intended to serve as a resource for research on the immune response to SARS-CoV-2. Samples were obtained from the ongoing ImmuneRACE study (first 160 participants) and from over a thousand subjects provided by 6 global collaborators. Nearly every sample came with metadata listing a de-identified subject ID, COVID-19 status, age in years and sex. Where available, HLA class I and class II types were taken from metadata supplied by the sample provider and were not determined by assay-based typing. The study at large found these results: The amount of clinical and demographic metadata varied by source and participant and was provided uncurated.

At one collaborating source in Seattle, patients were enrolled during active infection and were followed longitudinally through the course of disease. The collaborating institutions used their own protocols to collect whole blood in K2EDTA tubes. For TCRbeta analysis, collaborators shipped samples in one of three forms: frozen whole blood, isolated PBMCs, or DNA extracted from either of those sample types. The immunoSEQ Assay, a bias-controlled multiplex PCR, was used to amplify TCRbeta CDR3 regions from genomic DNA. The authors' pipeline ran thus. The number of nucleated cells in each sample was estimated by amplification of reference gene primers within the assay. To quantify the absolute abundance of each unique TCRbeta CDR3 rearrangement, sequence reads were collapsed and filtered. For each sample, productive Simpson clonality was calculated as the square root of Simpson's diversity index over productive rearrangements. The source is immuneACCESS, and TCRdb retained only in-frame sequences with V and J called. Part of the clones is not carried over; for the studies checked, unresolved V genes explain less than half of this, and the remainder is unexplained. That table gives V, J and clone size, and the DNA gave D and trimming. The sample has approximately 460,000 clones on record, 89% of them singletons. The ten biggest clones cover around 0.95% of the sample.

Notes on this clone: Its antigen specificity is not known. Base qualities are missing; no much larger clone stands one base away.

Taken from cysteine to phenylalanine, the CDR3 has 14 residues. The only DNA kept is the CDR3, 42 bases in frame from the first base. Per the germline V gene, SGHVS is the CDR1 and FQNEAQ is the CDR2. V is trimmed back by 4 bases and J by 6 bases, and the junction contains 5 bases that no gene match accounts for. Sequencing was done on a sample of peripheral blood. The origin of this receptor is a man aged 18 to 30 with COVID-19, enrolled during active disease. In this chain, TRBV7-8 is recombined with TRBJ2-7; TRBD1 fits 11 bases in the junction. CDR3 reads: CASSSGTGGSEQYF. The nucleotide sequence reads as follows: TGTGCCAGCAGCTCCGGGACAGGGGGTTCCGAGCAGTACTTC. Here the CDR3 is joined to the reference TRBV7-8 and TRBJ2-7 genes, and the full variable domain is: GAGVSQSPRYKVAKRGQDVALRCDPISGHVSLFWYQQALGQGPEFLTYFQNEAQLDKSGLPSDRFFAERPEGSVSTLKIQRTQQEDSAVYLCASSSGTGGSEQYFGPGTRLTVT.